Given below is one TCR beta chain in context. Its matching antigen is unknown. TCRdb reprocessed the PCR reads via MiXCR and lists one record per CDR3 protein. Of about 640,000 distinct CDR3 sequences listed, about 20% are singletons. The authors sorted naive CD8 T cells as CD8+CD4-CCR7+CD45RA+. This sample was taken from a study of molecular identifiers for immune sequencing clone quantification. Study-level background: The replicates split RNA from approximately 20,000 or 100,000 naive CD8 cells five ways and sequenced four. The study's findings and limits: Clones above 20 RNA copies contained over 98% of effector molecules but under 1% of naive ones.

Trimming removed 2 bases from V and 5 bases from J; junction bases left unmatched: 5. CDR1 is LGHNA, CDR2 YNFKEQ, per germline. The CDR3 sequence is 15 residues long. The specimen sequenced was naive CD8+ T cells from blood, with Jurkat cell RNA spiked in. The sample's subset: FACS-sorted CD8+CD4-CCR7+CD45RA+ naive T cells. This sequence originates from a human donor in good health. Some libraries in this study had Jurkat cell RNA spiked in. The gene calls are TRBV4-2 and TRBJ2-5; 10 bases line up with TRBD2. The CDR3 loop is CASSQSLAGRETQYF. CDR3 coding DNA: TGTGCCAGCAGCCAATCACTAGCGGGACGGGAGACCCAGTACTTC.